The following is a TCR beta chain sequence with its context. CDR1 is MGHRA and CDR2 is YSYEKL in the germline V gene. CDR3 size: 16 residues. V shed 1 base and J 3 bases; nucleotides not matched to a gene: 6. This entry belongs to a study of blood T cell repertoires in COVID-19. Study information: The samples span acute and convalescent COVID-19 from the United States, Italy and Spain. PBMCs, B-cell-depleted T cells, or T cells provided the cDNA or gDNA that made up the material.

The authors' processing: The assay estimated nucleated cells by amplifying reference gene primers. Produced via immunoSEQ multiplex PCR; TCRdb's table is partial and in-frame only. V and J calls and clone size are copied from that table; D and trimming were computed from the DNA. This table holds more than 200,000 clones, approximately 86% found once. The clonotype comes from a man aged 25 to 40 with active or convalescent COVID-19. Sequencing used peripheral blood. This sequence joins TRBV4-1 and TRBJ2-7; 10 bases are a match to TRBD1. The CDR3 sequence is CASSQGDRGLYYEQYF. The CDR3 DNA reads as TGCGCCAGCAGCCAAGGAGACAGGGGGCTCTACTACGAGCAGTACTTC.